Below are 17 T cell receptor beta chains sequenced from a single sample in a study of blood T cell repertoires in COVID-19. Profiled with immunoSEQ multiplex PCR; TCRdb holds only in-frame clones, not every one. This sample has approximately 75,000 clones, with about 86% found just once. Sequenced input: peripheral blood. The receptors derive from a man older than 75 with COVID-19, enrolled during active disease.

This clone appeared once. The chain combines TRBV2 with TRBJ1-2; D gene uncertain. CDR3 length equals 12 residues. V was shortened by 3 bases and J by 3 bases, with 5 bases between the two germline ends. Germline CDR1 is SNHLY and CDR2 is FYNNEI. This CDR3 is CASSDEYYGYTF. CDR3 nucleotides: TGTGCCAGCAGTGACGAGTACTATGGCTACACCTTC.

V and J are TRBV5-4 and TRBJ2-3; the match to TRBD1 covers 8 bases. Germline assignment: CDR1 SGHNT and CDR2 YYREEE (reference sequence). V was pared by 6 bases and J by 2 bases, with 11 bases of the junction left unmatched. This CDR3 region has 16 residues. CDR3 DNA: TGTGCCAGCACCCATTGGAGGACAGGGATCACAGATACGCAGTATTTT. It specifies CASTHWRTGITDTQYF.

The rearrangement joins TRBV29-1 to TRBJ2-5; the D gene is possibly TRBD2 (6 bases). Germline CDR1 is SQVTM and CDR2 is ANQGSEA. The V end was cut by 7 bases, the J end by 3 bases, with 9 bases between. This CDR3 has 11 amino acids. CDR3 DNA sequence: TGCAGCGGGCGGGGCGAAGAGACCCAGTACTTC. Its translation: CSGRGEETQYF.

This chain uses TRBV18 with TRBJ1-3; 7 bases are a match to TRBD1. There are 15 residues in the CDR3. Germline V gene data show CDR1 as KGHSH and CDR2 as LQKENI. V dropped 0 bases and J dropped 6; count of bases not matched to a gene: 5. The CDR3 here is CASSPPSTGLNTIYF. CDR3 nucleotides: TGTGCCAGCTCACCACCGTCGACAGGGCTAAACACCATATATTTT. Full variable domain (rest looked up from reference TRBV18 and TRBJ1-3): NAGVMQNPRHLVRRRGQEARLRCSPMKGHSHVYWYRQLPEEGLKFMVYLQKENIIDESGMPKERFSAEFPKEGPSILRIQQVVRGDSAAYFCASSPPSTGLNTIYFGEGSWLTVV.

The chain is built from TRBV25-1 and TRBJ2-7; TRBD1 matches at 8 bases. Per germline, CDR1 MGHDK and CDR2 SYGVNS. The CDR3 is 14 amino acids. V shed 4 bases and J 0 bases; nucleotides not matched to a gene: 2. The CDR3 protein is CASSGTGGSYEQYF. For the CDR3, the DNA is TGTGCCAGCAGTGGCACAGGGGGCTCCTACGAGCAGTACTTC.

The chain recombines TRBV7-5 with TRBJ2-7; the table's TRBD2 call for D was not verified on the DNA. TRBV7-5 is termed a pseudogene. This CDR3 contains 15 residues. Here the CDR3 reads CARSFLAGASYEQYF. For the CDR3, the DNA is TGTGCCAGAAGCTTCCTAGCGGGGGCCTCTTACGAGCAGTACTTC.

The chain's CDR3 is CATDKGGAGNEKLFF. Written as DNA, the CDR3 is TGTGCCACCGACAAAGGGGGCGCGGGTAATGAAAAACTGTTTTTT. V is TRBV6-6 and J is TRBJ1-4; 7 nucleotides line up with TRBD1. CDR1 and CDR2 from the germline V gene are MNHNY and SVGAGI (reference sequence). CDR3 length equals 15 residues. V gave up 10 bases and J gave up 4 bases; unmatched junction bases: 12.

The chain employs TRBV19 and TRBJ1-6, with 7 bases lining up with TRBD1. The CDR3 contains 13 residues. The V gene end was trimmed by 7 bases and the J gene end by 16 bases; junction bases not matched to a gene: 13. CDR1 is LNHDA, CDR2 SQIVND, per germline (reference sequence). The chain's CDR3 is CASMGKGAQVLHF. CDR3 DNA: TGTGCCAGTATGGGGAAGGGGGCCCAGGTTCTCCACTTT. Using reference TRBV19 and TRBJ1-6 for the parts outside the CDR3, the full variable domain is DGGITQSPKYLFRKEGQNVTLSCEQNLNHDAMYWYRQDPGQGLRLIYYSQIVNDFQKGDIAEGYSVSREKKESFPLTVTSAQKNPTAFYLCASMGKGAQVLHFGNGTRLTVT.

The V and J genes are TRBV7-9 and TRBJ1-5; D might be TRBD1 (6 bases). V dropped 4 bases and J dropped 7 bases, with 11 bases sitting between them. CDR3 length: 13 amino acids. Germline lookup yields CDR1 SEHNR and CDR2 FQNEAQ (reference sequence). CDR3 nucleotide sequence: TGTGCCAGCAGCTCCACAGGGAAACAGCCCCAGCATTTT. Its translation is CASSSTGKQPQHF.

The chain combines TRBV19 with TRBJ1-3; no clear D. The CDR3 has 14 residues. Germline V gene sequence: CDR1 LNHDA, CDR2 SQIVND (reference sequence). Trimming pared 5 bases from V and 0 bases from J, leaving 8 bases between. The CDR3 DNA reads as TGTGCCAGTAGTCCTGGGCCCTCTGGAAACACCATATATTTT. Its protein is CASSPGPSGNTIYF.

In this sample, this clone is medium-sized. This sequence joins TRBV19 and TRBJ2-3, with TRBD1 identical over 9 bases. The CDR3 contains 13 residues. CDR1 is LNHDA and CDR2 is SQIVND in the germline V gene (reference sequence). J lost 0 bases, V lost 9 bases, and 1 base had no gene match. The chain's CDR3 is CASGTGSTDTQYF. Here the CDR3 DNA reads TGTGCCAGCGGGACAGGGAGCACAGATACGCAGTATTTT.

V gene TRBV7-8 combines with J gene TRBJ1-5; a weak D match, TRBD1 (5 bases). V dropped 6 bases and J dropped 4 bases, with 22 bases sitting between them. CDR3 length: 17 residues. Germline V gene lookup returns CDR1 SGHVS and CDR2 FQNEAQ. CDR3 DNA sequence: TGTGCCAGCAGGGGAGGTCCGGGGGGGGAGACGAATCAGCCCCAGCATTTT. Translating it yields CASRGGPGGETNQPQHF.

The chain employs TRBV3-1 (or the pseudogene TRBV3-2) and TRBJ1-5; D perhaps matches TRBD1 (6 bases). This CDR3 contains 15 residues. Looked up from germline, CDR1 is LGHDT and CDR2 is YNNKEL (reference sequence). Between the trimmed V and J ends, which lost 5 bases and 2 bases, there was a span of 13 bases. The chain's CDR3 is CASSDTGHGNQPQHF. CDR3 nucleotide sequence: TGTGCCAGCAGCGATACAGGGCACGGCAATCAGCCCCAGCATTTT.

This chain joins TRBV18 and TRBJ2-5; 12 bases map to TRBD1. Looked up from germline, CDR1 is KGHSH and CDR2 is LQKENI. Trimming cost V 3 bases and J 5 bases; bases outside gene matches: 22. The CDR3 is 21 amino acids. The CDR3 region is CASSPLSPSGTGGLARETQYF. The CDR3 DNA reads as TGTGCCAGCTCACCCCTCTCCCCCTCAGGGACAGGGGGCCTCGCCCGGGAGACCCAGTACTTC.

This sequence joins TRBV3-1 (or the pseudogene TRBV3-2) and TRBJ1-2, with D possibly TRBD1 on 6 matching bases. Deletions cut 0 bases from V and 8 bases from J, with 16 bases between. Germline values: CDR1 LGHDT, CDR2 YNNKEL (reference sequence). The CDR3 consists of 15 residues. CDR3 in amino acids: CASSQEGRGAEGYTF. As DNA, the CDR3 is TGTGCCAGCAGCCAAGAAGGGAGGGGGGCTGAAGGCTACACCTTC.

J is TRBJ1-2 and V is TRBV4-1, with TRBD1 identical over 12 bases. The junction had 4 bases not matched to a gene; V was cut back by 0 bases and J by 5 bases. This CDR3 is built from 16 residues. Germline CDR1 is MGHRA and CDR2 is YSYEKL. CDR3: CASSQDGTGGVYGYTF. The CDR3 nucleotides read TGCGCCAGCAGCCAAGACGGGACAGGGGGCGTATATGGCTACACCTTC.

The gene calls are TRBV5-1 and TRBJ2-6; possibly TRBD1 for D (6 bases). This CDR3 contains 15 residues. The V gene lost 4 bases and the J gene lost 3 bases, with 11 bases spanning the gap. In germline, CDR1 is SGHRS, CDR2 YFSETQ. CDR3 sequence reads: CASSPRGSGANVLTF. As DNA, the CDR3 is TGCGCCAGCAGCCCCAGGGGAAGTGGGGCCAACGTCCTGACTTTC.